Shown below are 30 T cell receptor beta chains from a single sample sequenced in a study of T-cell reconstitution after alpha-beta-depleted transplantation in children. Preparation of the TCRbeta library involved a method that used unique molecular identifiers. TCRdb reanalysed the PCR reads using MiXCR and keeps one entry per CDR3 protein. This sample yields approximately 340,000 distinct CDR3 sequences, of which around 10% are seen a single time; about 2.3% belongs to the top ten. This sample comprised PBMCs from the stem cell graft donor, obtained from the stem cell graft. The source of these receptors is a human donor who donated a stem cell graft to a child with acute lymphoblastic leukemia.

V gene TRBV29-1 combines with J gene TRBJ2-5, with 7 bases matching TRBD1. Germline V gene sequence: CDR1 SQVTM, CDR2 ANQGSEA. J gave up 1 base and V 7 bases, and 6 bases lay outside the gene matches. This CDR3 comprises 13 residues. The CDR3 sequence: CSGEGDSQETQYF. CDR3 DNA: TGCAGCGGTGAGGGGGACAGCCAAGAGACCCAGTACTTC.

This clonotype was seen repeatedly, ten times or more. V is TRBV12-3 or TRBV12-4 and J is TRBJ2-1, with D uncertain. This CDR3 is built from 17 residues. V was cut by 2 bases and J by 0 bases, with 14 bases left in between. The CDR3 loop is CASSLLPGSSSYNEQFF. The DNA for the CDR3 is TGTGCCAGCAGTTTACTCCCCGGAAGCAGCTCCTACAATGAGCAGTTCTTC.

This clonotype was found a few times. This chain uses TRBV20-1 with TRBJ2-7; D unclear. CDR1 and CDR2 (germline): DFQATT, SNEGSKA (reference sequence). The CDR3 spans 14 residues. V was pared by 0 bases and J by 6 bases, with 15 bases between. In nucleotides, the CDR3 is TGCAGTGCTAGAGATGACGGTCGTGGTGGCGAGCAGTACTTC. Residues: CSARDDGRGGEQYF.

The rearrangement joins TRBV6-2 or TRBV6-3 to TRBJ2-7; D is unresolved. Germline CDR1 is MNHEY and CDR2 is SVGEGT. Trimming took 5 bases from V and 6 from J, leaving 11 bases between them. This CDR3 region has 12 residues. For the CDR3, the DNA is TGTGCCAGCAGTGTAAGTCCTCGCGAGCAGTACTTC. Residues: CASSVSPREQYF.

There are a few counts of this clonotype. The V gene is TRBV11-2, the J gene TRBJ2-7; no clear D gene. The germline V gene encodes CDR1 SGHAT and CDR2 FQNNGV. V was trimmed by 1 base and J by 3 bases, leaving 16 bases between them. The CDR3 is made up of 16 amino acids. The CDR3 bases are TGTGCCAGCAGCTTAGGCCGCGGCAGCAGGTACTACGAGCAGTACTTC. It is translated as CASSLGRGSRYYEQYF. The full variable domain, rest sourced from reference TRBV11-2 and TRBJ2-7, is EAGVAQSPRYKIIEKRQSVAFWCNPISGHATLYWYQQILGQGPKLLIQFQNNGVVDDSQLPKDRFSAERLKGVDSTLKIQPAKLEDSAVYLCASSLGRGSRYYEQYFGPGTRLTVT.

This clonotype was found a few times. The CDR3: CASSYWDRGLYEQYF. DNA for the CDR3: TGTGCCAGCAGTTACTGGGACAGGGGGCTCTACGAGCAGTACTTC. The chain links TRBV6-5 to TRBJ2-7; TRBD1 agrees at 12 bases. Germline CDR1 and CDR2: MNHEY and SVGAGI. J gave up 3 bases and V 1 base, and 1 base lay outside the gene matches. This CDR3 has 15 amino acids.

This clonotype was picked up a small number of times. V and J are TRBV10-3 and TRBJ2-3; TRBD2 aligns across 12 bases. The junction had 8 bases not matched to a gene; V was cut back by 5 bases and J by 5 bases. This CDR3 has 16 residues. Germline CDR1 and CDR2: ENHRY and SYGVKD. The CDR3 loop reads CAISRLAGVSRDTQYF. DNA of the CDR3: TGTGCCATCAGTCGACTAGCGGGAGTGAGTAGAGATACGCAGTATTTT.

CDR3 region: CASKDRKNGELFF. The CDR3 DNA reads TGTGCCAGTAAAGACAGGAAAAACGGGGAGCTGTTTTTT. This sequence joins TRBV6-4 and TRBJ2-2, with D possibly matching TRBD1 (6 bases). The V gene lost 9 bases and the J gene lost 7 bases, with 15 bases spanning the gap. Germline CDR1 and CDR2: MRHNA and SNTAGT. The CDR3 sequence is 13 residues long.

The rearrangement links TRBV20-1 to TRBJ1-2; TRBD1 aligns across 12 bases. The CDR3 has 14 amino acids. V lost 5 bases to trimming and J lost 8 bases; unmatched junction nucleotides: 9. CDR1 and CDR2 (germline): DFQATT, SNEGSKA (reference sequence). The CDR3 DNA reads as TGCAGTGCTTTCACCGGGACAGGGGGCTGGGGCTACACCTTC. Its protein product is CSAFTGTGGWGYTF.

In this sample, this clonotype turned up a few times. The chain carries TRBV7-8 and TRBJ2-7, with a weak D call TRBD1 (6 bases). Trimming removed 1 base from V and 3 bases from J, with 16 bases in between. Germline assignment: CDR1 SGHVS and CDR2 FQNEAQ. The CDR3 is made up of 16 amino acids. The CDR3 coding sequence is TGTGCCAGCAGCTTAGGGTGGGGGCGGGTAGACTACGAGCAGTACTTC. Its translation: CASSLGWGRVDYEQYF.

The rearrangement links TRBV20-1 to TRBJ2-1, with D possibly TRBD2 on 6 matching bases. Germline V gene sequence: CDR1 DFQATT, CDR2 SNEGSKA (reference sequence). The CDR3 has 15 residues. Trimming pared 7 bases from V and 6 bases from J, leaving 22 bases between. The CDR3 nucleotides read TGCAGTGAGGATCCCCGACTAGTCGCAGCCAATGAGCAGTTCTTC. The encoded protein is CSEDPRLVAANEQFF.

This clonotype has a count of ten or more. This chain links TRBV29-1 with TRBJ2-7; 11 bases are shared with TRBD2. Germline V lookup: CDR1 SQVTM, CDR2 ANQGSEA. The CDR3 extends over 14 amino acids. Germline trimming cut 6 bases from V and 5 bases from J; bases unmatched to any gene: 9. CDR3 residues: CSVPTSGEIHEQYF. The CDR3 DNA reads as TGCAGCGTCCCGACTAGCGGGGAGATCCACGAGCAGTACTTC.

In its sample, this clonotype was seen a few times. The V call is TRBV6-2 or TRBV6-3, the J call TRBJ2-1; 12 bases map to TRBD2. Germline V gives CDR1 MNHEY, CDR2 SVGEGT. The V segment lost 2 bases and the J segment 10 bases; nucleotides outside the gene matches: 18. The CDR3 sequence is 19 residues long. The CDR3 coding sequence is TGTGCCAGCAGTTACCCTACTCTAGCGGGAGGGCCAAGAGTCTACGAGCAGTTCTTC. Translation gives CASSYPTLAGGPRVYEQFF.

This clonotype came up a few times. The chain uses TRBV7-3 and TRBJ2-1; 15 nucleotides line up with TRBD2. The ends lost 5 bases at V and 8 bases at J; junction bases unmatched: 10. Germline V gene sequence: CDR1 SGHTA, CDR2 FQGTGA. The CDR3 sequence is 17 residues long. CDR3 bases: TGTGCCAGCAGCCCAAGGACTAGCGGGAGGGCCTGGGATGAGCAGTTCTTC. This codes for CASSPRTSGRAWDEQFF. Together with reference TRBV7-3 and TRBJ2-1, the CDR3 gives the full variable domain: GAGVSQTPSNKVTEKGKYVELRCDPISGHTALYWYRQSLGQGPEFLIYFQGTGAADDSGLPNDRFFAVRPEGSVSTLKIQRTERGDSAVYLCASSPRTSGRAWDEQFFGPGTRLTVL.

Worth noting for this clonotype: A junction end diverges from the germline sequence, so it may reflect a read error. The chain couples TRBV7-2 to TRBJ2-1; 14 bases match TRBD2. Germline V gene data show CDR1 as SGHTA and CDR2 as FQGNSA. The CDR3 spans 14 residues. This chain's CDR3 is CASSPSSGTSGRIF. Written as DNA, the CDR3 is TGTGCCAGCAGCCCATCTTCCGGGACTAGCGGGAGAATCTTC.

With respect to this clonotype: The DNA is left out, because the CDR3 cannot be placed on it with certainty; the CDR3 is given as TCRdb lists it. The J gene is TRBJ1-2, the V gene TRBV27; the listed D gene, TRBD1, was not tested against the DNA. The CDR3 length is 14 residues, termini included. Looked up from germline, CDR1 is MNHEY and CDR2 is SMNVEV (reference sequence). The chain's CDR3 is CASSTSTRGSAYTF.

This clonotype was seen a few times. This chain uses TRBV6-2 or TRBV6-3 with TRBJ2-1; TRBD1 is a possible D gene (5 bases). V lost 0 bases and J 1 base, leaving 10 bases between the germline ends. Per germline, CDR1 MNHEY and CDR2 SVGEGT. The CDR3 runs to 16 residues. The CDR3 is CASSYSTGASYNEQFF. The DNA for the CDR3 is TGTGCCAGCAGTTACTCGACTGGGGCGTCCTACAATGAGCAGTTCTTC.

This clonotype was detected ten times or more. The V gene is TRBV9, the J gene TRBJ2-1; tentatively, D is TRBD2 (6 bases). CDR1 and CDR2 (germline): SGDLS, YYNGEE. V was cut by 0 bases and J by 4 bases, with 11 bases left in between. This CDR3 has 15 residues. CDR3 nucleotides: TGTGCCAGCAGCGTAGGTGGAGGAGGGTACAATGAGCAGTTCTTC. It yields the protein CASSVGGGGYNEQFF.

This clonotype was counted ten times or more. CDR3 protein: CASSLAAGTGGYGGYTF. CDR3 coding DNA: TGTGCCAGCAGCTTGGCCGCGGGGACAGGGGGCTACGGAGGCTACACCTTC. The gene calls are TRBV5-5 and TRBJ1-2; 12 bases map to TRBD1. Trimming removed 0 bases from V and 8 bases from J; junction bases left unmatched: 11. This CDR3 region has 17 residues. In germline, CDR1 is SGHKS, CDR2 YYEKEE (reference sequence).

This clonotype was seen a handful of times. This chain joins TRBV4-1 and TRBJ1-2; TRBD1 aligns across 7 bases. The CDR3 contains 15 residues. Germline CDR1 and CDR2: MGHRA and YSYEKL. Trimming took 2 bases from V and 8 from J; bases not matched to a gene: 11. The CDR3 DNA sequence: TGCGCCAGCAGCCAAAGCCTGGGGACAGTTGGCGGCTACACCTTC. It specifies CASSQSLGTVGGYTF.

The rearrangement uses TRBV20-1 and TRBJ2-1, with 8 bases that match TRBD2. The CDR3 loop spans 13 amino acids. V was pared by 1 base and J by 7 bases, with 3 bases of the junction left unmatched. Germline CDR1 and CDR2: DFQATT and SNEGSKA (reference sequence). This CDR3 reads CSARAGRVNEQFF. In DNA, the CDR3 is TGCAGTGCTAGAGCCGGGAGGGTAAATGAGCAGTTCTTC.

This clonotype was seen ten or more times. The rearrangement joins TRBV10-3 to TRBJ2-5; 13 bases are a match to TRBD2. Germline-derived CDR1 and CDR2 are ENHRY and SYGVKD. The CDR3 length is 13 residues. V shed 7 bases, J shed 6 bases, and the junction held 2 bases outside the gene matches. The CDR3 DNA is TGTGCCATCATGGGGACTAGCGGGAAGACCCAGTACTTC. Its translation is CAIMGTSGKTQYF.

Only a few counts were recorded for this clonotype. V usage is TRBV20-1 and J usage is TRBJ2-3, with 13 bases that match TRBD2. This CDR3 spans 16 amino acids. Germline CDR1 DFQATT, CDR2 SNEGSKA (reference sequence). Trimming at V came to 2 bases and at J to 2 bases, leaving 4 bases not matched to a gene. The CDR3 reads CSARPGLAGFTDTQYF. CDR3 nucleotides: TGCAGTGCTAGACCGGGACTAGCGGGGTTCACAGATACGCAGTATTTT.

This clonotype was detected a few times. The chain carries TRBV12-3 or TRBV12-4 and TRBJ1-2; a weak D match, TRBD1 (6 bases). Trimming took 6 bases from V and 7 from J, leaving 9 bases between them. This CDR3 contains 11 residues. The CDR3 here is CASRQGFGYTF. The CDR3, as DNA: TGTGCCAGCAGACAGGGTTTTGGCTACACCTTC.

This clonotype turned up a few times. The CDR3 loop is CASSLETSGSRETQYF. The DNA of the CDR3 is TGTGCCAGCAGCTTGGAGACTAGCGGGAGTCGGGAGACCCAGTACTTC. The chain recombines TRBV5-6 with TRBJ2-5; 12 bases are shared with TRBD2. The CDR3 has 16 amino acids. V shed 0 bases and J 5 bases; nucleotides not matched to a gene: 5. Germline CDR1 and CDR2: SGHDT and YYEEEE.

This rearrangement joins TRBV20-1 to TRBJ2-3, with 8 bases aligning to TRBD2. CDR1 and CDR2 from the germline V gene are DFQATT and SNEGSKA (reference sequence). The CDR3 runs 16 residues. V trimming: 3 bases; J trimming: 7 bases; junction bases outside the gene matches: 15. The CDR3 region has the DNA TGCAGTGCTAGCCTCCGCGGGACTAGGGGTCGTTATACGCAGTATTTT. This sequence encodes CSASLRGTRGRYTQYF.

CDR3 amino acids: CASSMDSWGEQYF. The CDR3 nucleotides read TGTGCCAGCAGCATGGACTCTTGGGGCGAGCAGTACTTC. The chain recombines TRBV5-6 with TRBJ2-7; perhaps TRBD2 as D (5 bases). The V end lost 4 bases, the J end lost 6 bases, and 14 bases lay between the germline ends. Germline CDR1 reads SGHDT; CDR2 reads YYEEEE. The CDR3 has 13 residues.

The chain uses TRBV28 and TRBJ2-6, with 7 bases that match TRBD1. V lost 6 bases to trimming and J lost 2 bases; unmatched junction nucleotides: 7. The germline V gene has CDR1 MDHEN and CDR2 SYDVKM. The CDR3 is 16 residues long. CDR3: CASRGFDRAGANVLTF. CDR3 DNA: TGTGCCAGCAGGGGATTCGACAGGGCTGGGGCCAACGTCCTGACTTTC.

J is TRBJ1-1 and V is TRBV6-5; 9 bases agree with TRBD1. J lost 2 bases, V lost 0 bases, and 1 base had no gene match. The V gene's germline CDR1 is MNHEY and CDR2 SVGAGI. The CDR3 length is 15 residues. CDR3 sequence (DNA): TGTGCCAGCAGTTACTCGGGACAGGGAAACACTGAAGCTTTCTTT. Amino acid sequence: CASSYSGQGNTEAFF.

The table lists this clonotype with a few counts. J is TRBJ2-5 and V is TRBV7-6; D is ambiguous. Between the trimmed V and J ends, which lost 1 base and 5 bases, there was a span of 8 bases. The CDR3 contains 13 residues. Per the germline V gene, CDR1 is SGHVS and CDR2 is FNYEAQ. The DNA for the CDR3 is TGTGCCAGCAGCTTAGGGGGTTGGGAGACCCAGTACTTC. This translates into CASSLGGWETQYF.